The sequence of this T cell receptor beta chain was determined in a study of CD8+ T cells in alopecia areata. Study-wide background: Oral tofacitinib, 5 to 10 mg twice daily, was given in an open-label trial.

Peripheral blood, together with lesional scalp punch biopsies, was collected from alopecia areata patients. Sorted out of PBMCs were CD4+ T cells and CD8+ T cells. V was cut by 4 bases and J by 9 bases, with 7 bases left in between. The germline V gene encodes CDR1 MNHEY and CDR2 SMNVEV (reference sequence). This CDR3 comprises 11 residues. Isolated RNA was reverse transcribed into cDNA used as the sequencing template. Here immunoSEQ multiplex PCR was the method, and the copy in TCRdb shows in-frame clones only, minus some. The profile covers about 180,000 clones, with 65% to 75% appearing a single time and roughly 11% taken by the ten largest.

The J gene is TRBJ2-1, the V gene TRBV27; either TRBD1 or TRBD2 may supply D (5 bases each). The sequence was collected from a human donor with alopecia areata. Here the sequenced sample was CD8+ T cells sorted from blood, taken at week 0. In nucleotides, the CDR3 is TGTGCCAGCAGTTCTGGGGGTGAGCAGTTCTTC. Translated, it gives CASSSGGEQFF.